This note documents a single T cell receptor beta chain sequence. What it binds is not known. The V end lost 7 bases, the J end lost 4 bases, and 19 bases lay between the germline ends. Germline V CDR1 and CDR2: MDHEN, SYDVKM. The CDR3 loop spans 15 amino acids. The data originate from a study of response to subunit inactivated influenza vaccine. Study-wide results and limits: It was suggested by the authors that few new T cells are recruited by each seasonal influenza vaccination.

Via MiXCR, TCRdb re-called the RT-PCR reads, giving one row per CDR3 protein. The sample records about 240,000 distinct CDR3 sequences, more than 10% being singletons. The genes are TRBV28 and TRBJ1-2, with D possibly being TRBD1 (6 bases). The source material was non-naive T cells sorted from PBMCs, sampled 14 days before vaccination. The TCR originated in a man aged 50-59 years who received an inactivated influenza vaccine. This CDR3 is CASTPLSGVSYGYTF. The CDR3, as DNA: TGTGCCAGCACCCCCTTGTCAGGGGTCAGCTATGGCTACACCTTC.